A single T cell receptor (beta chain) is shown here with its context. The sample comes from a study of blood T cell repertoires in COVID-19. On the study more broadly: Samples representing acute and convalescent COVID-19 were sourced from the United States, Italy and Spain. In each case, the material was cDNA or gDNA derived from T cells, B-cell-depleted T cells, or PBMCs.

Contact with a PCR-confirmed or clinician-diagnosed COVID-19 case occurred within 2 weeks of entry. There are 16 residues in the CDR3. Germline V gene data show CDR1 as KGHSH and CDR2 as LQKENI. After removal of 0 bases from V and 8 bases from J, the junction contained 8 bases not matched to a gene. Only in-frame clones appear in the TCRdb table, and some are missing; sequencing was by immunoSEQ multiplex PCR. The sample yields roughly 400,000 clones, roughly 84% seen once. Material: PBMCs or T cells enriched from blood (not recorded which). The clonotype was recovered from a woman aged 18-29 years who had been exposed to COVID-19. V and J are TRBV18 and TRBJ2-1; 9 bases are shared with TRBD2. The CDR3 region has the DNA TGTGCCAGCTCACCACCAAAGGCTAGCGGGATTGATGAGCAGTTCTTC. Protein sequence: CASSPPKASGIDEQFF.